This TCR beta chain appears in the sequencing data of a study of blood T cell repertoires in COVID-19. Study details: Sites across the United States, Italy and Spain contributed samples from acute and convalescent COVID-19. T cells, B-cell-depleted T cells, or PBMCs provided the cDNA or gDNA that served as material.

J lost 6 bases, V lost 5 bases, and 5 bases had no gene match. This CDR3 spans 14 amino acids. From germline, CDR1 is SNHLY and CDR2 FYNNEI. Libraries were prepared by immunoSEQ multiplex PCR; TCRdb keeps only in-frame clonotypes and omits some of them. Among 28,000 or so clones listed, 88% were seen once. The genes are TRBV2 and TRBJ1-5; TRBD1 matches at 9 bases. This clonotype was obtained from a woman aged 50 to 60 with active COVID-19. The sequenced sample was peripheral blood. CDR3 amino acids: CASSTDRGGQPQHF. In DNA, the CDR3 is TGTGCCAGCAGTACGGACAGGGGTGGTCAGCCCCAGCATTTT.